This T cell receptor beta chain emerged from a study of OX40 agonist ivuxolimab in advanced cancers. About the study: Subjects had a mean age of around 60 years, with a range of 23 to 79; almost 85% were male.

Findings and caveats of the study: At doses 0.1 to 3.0 mg/kg, CD4+ and CD8+ clones expanded. Researchers report that CD8+ T cells had, on average, more expanded clones than CD4+. The work left the antigen specificity of expanded peripheral T cells undetermined.

Sequencing was performed with immunoSEQ multiplex PCR; in TCRdb, only in-frame clones are kept and a portion is missing. The sample contains several thousand clones, around three quarters of which appear only once. The CDR3 spans 15 residues. J was trimmed by 4 bases and V by 5 bases; bases with no gene match: 5. Germline lookup yields CDR1 SEHNR and CDR2 FQNEAQ (reference sequence). Concerning this clone itself: Its antigen is undetermined.

V gene TRBV7-9 combines with J gene TRBJ2-5; 12 bases agree with TRBD2. This clonotype was sampled from an adult with an advanced solid tumor such as melanoma, head and neck, liver or kidney cancer. Sequencing used CD4+ or CD8+ T cells sorted from blood, obtained in a trial of the OX40 agonist ivuxolimab. The CDR3 nucleotides are TGTGCCAGCAGCCAATCTAGCGGGGGGGCAGAGACCCAGTACTTC. Residues: CASSQSSGGAETQYF.